A selection of T cell receptor beta chains follows, all from one sample in a study of control samples from healthy donors and cancer patients. Clones were read by immunoSEQ multiplex PCR, and TCRdb kept only the in-frame ones, dropping some. The sample includes 400,000 to 450,000 clones, approximately 92% of them seen just once. The sample taken for sequencing was PBMCs. These receptor sequences come from a man in his forties with head and neck cancer. The CDR3 runs from the conserved cysteine through the conserved F or W. Fields, in order: clone size, J gene, D gene, V gene, CDR3 protein, CDR3 DNA. D genes are given only for firm matches. A clone size is listed for some rows: how often the clone was seen (once, few, many), or a class if it is expanded.

- TRBJ2-7 - TRBV6-5 CASNWTVHEQYF TGTGCCAGCAATTGGACAGTCCACGAGCAGTACTTC
- TRBJ1-6 TRBD1 TRBV3-1/TRBV3-2 CASSQAPANRDRPPNSPLHF TGTGCCAGCAGCCAAGCCCCCGCGAATCGGGACAGGCCCCCCAATTCACCCCTCCACTTT
- TRBJ2-1 TRBD2 TRBV5-1 CASSLGTSGGLYNEQFF TGCGCCAGCAGCTTAGGGACTAGCGGGGGGCTGTACAATGAGCAGTTCTTC
- TRBJ1-3 - TRBV5-3 CARSFRGGAGNTIYF TGTGCCAGAAGCTTCCGTGGGGGGGCTGGAAACACCATATATTTT
- TRBJ1-1 TRBD1 TRBV5-5 CASSFTGEVGEAFF TGTGCCAGCAGCTTTACAGGGGAGGTGGGTGAAGCTTTCTTT
- TRBJ2-2 - TRBV3-1/TRBV3-2 CASSQDGQRQLFF TGTGCCAGCAGCCAAGATGGACAGCGACAGCTGTTTTTT
- TRBJ1-1 - TRBV19 CASSPTGQTEAFF TGTGCCAGTAGTCCGACAGGACAAACTGAAGCTTTCTTT
- TRBJ2-2 - TRBV28 CASSSRPGENRGAVF TGTGCCAGCAGTTCCCGTCCCGGGGAGAACCGGGGAGCTGTTTTT
- TRBJ2-7 TRBD1 TRBV4-1 CASSQDRGNYEQYF TGCGCCAGCAGCCAAGACAGGGGGAACTACGAGCAGTACTTC
- TRBJ2-2 - TRBV18 CASSPLKGSGELFF TGTGCCAGCTCACCATTGAAGGGGTCCGGGGAGCTGTTTTTT
- TRBJ2-6 TRBD1 TRBV4-3 CASSQTGTGDGANVLTF TGCGCCAGCAGCCAGACCGGGACAGGGGATGGGGCCAACGTCCTGACTTTC
- TRBJ2-7 - TRBV6-1 CASSEAQGGSSYEQYF TGTGCCAGCAGTGAAGCGCAGGGGGGGAGCTCCTACGAGCAGTACTTC
few TRBJ2-5 TRBD1 TRBV19 CASSLRTGGARETQYF TGTGCCAGTAGTCTCAGGACAGGGGGCGCGAGGGAGACCCAGTACTTC
- TRBJ1-2 - TRBV28 CASRKQGGYGYTF TGTGCCAGCAGAAAACAGGGTGGCTATGGCTACACCTTC
- TRBJ1-1 - TRBV7-3 CASSSMGRGNTEAFF TGTGCCAGCAGCTCCATGGGGCGGGGGAACACTGAAGCTTTCTTT
- TRBJ2-7 TRBD2 TRBV30 CAWSVQIGLAGSYEQYF TGTGCCTGGAGTGTACAGATTGGGCTAGCGGGCTCCTACGAGCAGTACTTC
- TRBJ2-7 TRBD2 TRBV6-5 CASRPRGEGSYEQYF TGTGCCAGCAGACCCCGAGGGGAGGGCTCCTACGAGCAGTACTTC
once TRBJ2-1 - TRBV19 CASSMVWTSTGPSSYNEQFF TGTGCCAGTAGTATGGTGTGGACCTCGACTGGACCCTCTTCCTACAATGAGCAGTTCTTC
- TRBJ2-5 - TRBV7-2 CASSLGSLETQYF TGTGCCAGCAGCTTAGGCTCCTTAGAGACCCAGTACTTC
- TRBJ2-3 - TRBV24-1 CATSGPTDYYTDTQYF TGTGCCACCAGTGGTCCGACCGACTACTACACAGATACGCAGTATTTT
- TRBJ1-4 TRBD1 TRBV7-9 CASSLGQGYEKLFF TGTGCCAGCAGCTTGGGACAGGGATATGAAAAACTGTTTTTT
- TRBJ1-3 TRBD1 TRBV9 CASTADRSSGNTIYF TGTGCCAGCACGGCGGACAGGAGCTCTGGAAACACCATATATTTT
- TRBJ2-7 TRBD1 TRBV9 CASSEQGASSYEQYF TGTGCCAGCAGTGAACAGGGGGCTAGCTCCTACGAGCAGTACTTC
- TRBJ2-2 - TRBV11-2 CASSLLHRYLETGELFF TGTGCCAGCAGCTTACTCCACAGATATCTCGAGACCGGGGAGCTGTTTTTT
- TRBJ2-1 - TRBV5-1 CASRIGSGSYNEQFF TGCGCCAGCAGAATAGGCAGCGGATCCTACAATGAGCAGTTCTTC
- TRBJ2-2 - TRBV19 CASSYIVGGELFF TGTGCCAGTAGTTATATAGTCGGCGGGGAGCTGTTTTTT
- TRBJ2-3 TRBD2 TRBV7-2 CASSSGAGGPIDTQYF TGTGCCAGCAGCTCGGGAGCGGGAGGGCCGATAGATACGCAGTATTTT
- TRBJ1-1 TRBD1 TRBV15 CATSREGQGKAATEAFF TGTGCCACCAGCAGAGAAGGACAGGGGAAAGCTGCCACTGAAGCTTTCTTT
once TRBJ1-1 - TRBV7-2 CASSFSENTEAFF TGTGCCAGCAGCTTCTCTGAAAACACTGAAGCTTTCTTT
- TRBJ2-1 TRBD2 TRBV2 CASSAGTSGYNEQFF TGTGCCAGCAGCGCCGGGACTAGCGGTTACAATGAGCAGTTCTTC
- TRBJ2-7 - TRBV7-2 CASSPPSYEQYF TGTGCCAGCAGCCCCCCTTCCTACGAGCAGTACTTC
- TRBJ1-5 - TRBV6-5 CASSYSGRGINQPQHF TGTGCCAGCAGTTACTCGGGCAGGGGCATCAATCAGCCCCAGCATTTT
once TRBJ2-1 TRBD2 TRBV15 CATSTGLAGRGEQFF TGTGCCACCAGCACAGGACTAGCGGGTAGAGGAGAGCAGTTCTTC
once TRBJ2-1 TRBD2 TRBV29-1 CSVDGVAGENEQFF TGCAGCGTTGATGGAGTAGCGGGAGAGAATGAGCAGTTCTTC
- TRBJ1-1 - TRBV6-5 CASSNDRRNTEAFF TGTGCCAGCAGTAACGACAGGCGAAACACTGAAGCTTTCTTT
- TRBJ2-5 - TRBV20-1 CSASVSGETQYF TGCAGTGCTAGTGTCTCGGGAGAGACCCAGTACTTC
- TRBJ2-2 - TRBV27 CASKTNWGIAGELFF TGTGCCAGCAAAACTAATTGGGGAATCGCCGGGGAGCTGTTTTTT
- TRBJ1-1 - TRBV27 CASSLGGLANTEAFF TGTGCCAGCAGTTTAGGCGGGTTGGCGAACACTGAAGCTTTCTTT
- TRBJ2-5 TRBD2 TRBV5-1 CASSRGTSGAPAQETQYF TGCGCCAGCAGCCGGGGGACTAGCGGGGCCCCAGCCCAAGAGACCCAGTACTTC
- TRBJ1-1 TRBD1 TRBV5-6 CASSLWGQGITEAFF TGTGCCAGCAGCTTGTGGGGACAGGGGATTACTGAAGCTTTCTTT
- TRBJ2-5 - TRBV6-5 CASMNLETQYF TGTGCCAGCATGAATCTAGAGACCCAGTACTTC
- TRBJ1-5 TRBD1 TRBV7-2 CASSPRQGSQPQHF TGTGCCAGCAGCCCGCGACAGGGGAGTCAGCCCCAGCATTTT
- TRBJ1-1 - TRBV12-3/TRBV12-4 CASSLSPTTEAFF TGTGCCAGCAGTTTAAGCCCAACGACTGAAGCTTTCTTT
- TRBJ2-7 TRBD1 TRBV28 CAGADRPLHEQYF TGTGCCGGAGCGGACAGGCCCCTCCACGAGCAGTACTTC
few TRBJ1-5 - TRBV28 CASTGRHKGNQPQHF TGTGCCAGCACCGGGAGACATAAGGGGAATCAGCCCCAGCATTTT
- TRBJ1-5 TRBD1 TRBV19 CASSISGGQPQHF TGTGCCAGTAGTATATCAGGGGGACAGCCCCAGCATTTT
- TRBJ2-5 TRBD1 TRBV2 CASTDGQEETQYF TGTGCCAGCACCGATGGACAGGAAGAGACCCAGTACTTC
- TRBJ2-1 TRBD2 TRBV27 CASTPGTSVMNEQFF TGTGCCAGCACTCCTGGGACTAGCGTCATGAATGAGCAGTTCTTC
- TRBJ1-5 - TRBV10-2 CASGAEVGQPQHF TGCGCCAGCGGGGCCGAAGTGGGTCAGCCCCAGCATTTT
- TRBJ1-1 - TRBV29-1 CSVAGGRMNTEAFF TGCAGCGTCGCTGGGGGCAGAATGAACACTGAAGCTTTCTTT
few TRBJ1-4 - TRBV19 CASSTEREKLFF TGTGCCAGTAGCACGGAGAGGGAAAAACTGTTTTTT
- TRBJ2-3 - TRBV14 CASSPVPTDTQYF TGTGCCAGCAGCCCTGTCCCGACAGATACGCAGTATTTT
- TRBJ2-4 - TRBV10-3 CAISGGTGTQNIQYF TGTGCCATCAGCGGAGGTACAGGGACCCAAAACATTCAGTACTTC
- TRBJ2-5 - TRBV9 CASSVATEGGQETQYF TGTGCCAGCAGCGTAGCTACCGAGGGCGGGCAAGAGACCCAGTACTTC